The subject of this entry is one TCR beta chain. Its specificity is unknown. The data are from a study of response to subunit inactivated influenza vaccine. Study-wide results and limits: There was a suggestion from the authors that each seasonal influenza vaccination recruits few new T cells.

CDR1 is SGHRS and CDR2 is YFSETQ in the germline V gene. CDR3 length: 15 amino acids. After removal of 5 bases from V and 1 base from J, the junction contained 4 bases not matched to a gene. TCRdb re-derived calls from the RT-PCR reads in MiXCR, one entry per CDR3 protein. The data show about 780,000 distinct CDR3 sequences, approximately 17% seen once. The sequencing used PBMCs from blood, collected more than 4 days after vaccination. This clonotype originated in a man between 50 and 59 years old who received an inactivated influenza vaccine. This chain links TRBV5-1 with TRBJ2-2, with TRBD2 identical over 8 bases. CDR3 bases: TGCGCCAGCAGAAAAGCGGGGGAGAACACCGGGGAGCTGTTTTTT. Translation gives CASRKAGENTGELFF.